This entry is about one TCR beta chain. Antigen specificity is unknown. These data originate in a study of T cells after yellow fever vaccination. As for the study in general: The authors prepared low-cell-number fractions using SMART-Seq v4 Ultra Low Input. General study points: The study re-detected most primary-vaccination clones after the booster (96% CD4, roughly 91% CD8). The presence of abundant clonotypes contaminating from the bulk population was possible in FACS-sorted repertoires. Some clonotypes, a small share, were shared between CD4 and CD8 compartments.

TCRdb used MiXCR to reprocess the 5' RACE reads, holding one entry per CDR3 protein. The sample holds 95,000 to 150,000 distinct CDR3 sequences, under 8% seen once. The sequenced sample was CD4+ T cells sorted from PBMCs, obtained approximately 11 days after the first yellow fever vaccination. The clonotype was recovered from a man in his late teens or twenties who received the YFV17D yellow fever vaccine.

The CDR3 DNA follows: TGTGCCAGCACCAGTCAAGGAACTGAAGCTTTCTTT. It specifies CASTSQGTEAFF. V and J are TRBV6-6 and TRBJ1-1; no firm D call. The CDR3 consists of 12 residues. CDR1 and CDR2 from the germline V gene are MNHNY and SVGAGI (reference sequence). The V gene lost 7 bases and the J gene lost 5 bases, with 11 bases spanning the gap.